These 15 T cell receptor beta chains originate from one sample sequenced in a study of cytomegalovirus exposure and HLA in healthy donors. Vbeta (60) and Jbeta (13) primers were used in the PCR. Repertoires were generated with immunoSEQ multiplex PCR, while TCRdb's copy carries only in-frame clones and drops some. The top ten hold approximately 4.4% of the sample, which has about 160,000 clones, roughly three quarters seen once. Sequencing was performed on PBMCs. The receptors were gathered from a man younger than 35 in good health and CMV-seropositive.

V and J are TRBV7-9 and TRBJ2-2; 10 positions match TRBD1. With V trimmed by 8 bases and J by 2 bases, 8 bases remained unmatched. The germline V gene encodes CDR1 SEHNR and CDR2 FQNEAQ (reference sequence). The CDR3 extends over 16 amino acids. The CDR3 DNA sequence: TGTGCCAGCGGACCCCGGGACAGGGGTAACACCGGGGAGCTGTTTTTT. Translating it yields CASGPRDRGNTGELFF. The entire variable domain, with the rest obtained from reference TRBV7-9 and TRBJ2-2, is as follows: DTGVSQNPRHKITKRGQNVTFRCDPISEHNRLYWYRQTLGQGPEFLTYFQNEAQLEKSRLLSDRFSAERPKGSFSTLEIQRTEQGDSAMYLCASGPRDRGNTGELFFGEGSRLTVL.

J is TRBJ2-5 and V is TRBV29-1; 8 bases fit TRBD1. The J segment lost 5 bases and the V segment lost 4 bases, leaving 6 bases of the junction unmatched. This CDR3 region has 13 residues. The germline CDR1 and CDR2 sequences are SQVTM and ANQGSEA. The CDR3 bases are TGCAGCGTTGTGTCAGGGGGCGAGGAGACCCAGTACTTC. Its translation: CSVVSGGEETQYF.

CDR3 in amino acids: CASREGQGNTEAFF. DNA of the CDR3: TGTGCCAGCCGCGAGGGACAGGGGAACACTGAAGCTTTCTTT. V and J are TRBV19 and TRBJ1-1, with 9 bases identical to TRBD1. The CDR3 totals 14 residues. The V and J ends lost 9 bases and 1 base, in that order; junction bases with no gene match: 6. The V gene's germline CDR1 is LNHDA and CDR2 SQIVND (reference sequence).

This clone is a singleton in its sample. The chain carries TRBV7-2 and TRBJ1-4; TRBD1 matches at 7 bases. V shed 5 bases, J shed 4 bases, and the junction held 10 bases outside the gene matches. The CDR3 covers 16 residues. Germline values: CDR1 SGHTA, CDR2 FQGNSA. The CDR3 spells CASSHRGRGGNEKLFF. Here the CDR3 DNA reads TGTGCCAGCAGCCACAGGGGCCGAGGGGGTAATGAAAAACTGTTTTTT.

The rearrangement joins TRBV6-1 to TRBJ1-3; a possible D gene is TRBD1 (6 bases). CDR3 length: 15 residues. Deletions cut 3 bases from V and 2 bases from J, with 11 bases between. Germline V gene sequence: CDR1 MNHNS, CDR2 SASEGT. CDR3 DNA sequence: TGTGCCAGCAGTGATCCCGGACAGCCTGGAAACACCATATATTTT. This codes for CASSDPGQPGNTIYF.

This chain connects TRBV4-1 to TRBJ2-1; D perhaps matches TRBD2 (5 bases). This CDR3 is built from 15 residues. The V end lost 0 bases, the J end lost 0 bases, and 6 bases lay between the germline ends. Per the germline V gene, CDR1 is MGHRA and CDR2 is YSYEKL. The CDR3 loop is CASSQDGNSYNEQFF. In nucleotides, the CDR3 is TGCGCCAGCAGCCAAGACGGGAACTCCTACAATGAGCAGTTCTTC.

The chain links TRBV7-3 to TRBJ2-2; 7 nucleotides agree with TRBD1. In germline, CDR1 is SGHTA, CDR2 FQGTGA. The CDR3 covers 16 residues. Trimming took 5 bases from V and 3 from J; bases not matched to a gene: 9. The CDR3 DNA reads TGTGCCAGCAGCCCAACGGACAGGCGGGACACCGGGGAGCTGTTTTTT. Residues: CASSPTDRRDTGELFF.

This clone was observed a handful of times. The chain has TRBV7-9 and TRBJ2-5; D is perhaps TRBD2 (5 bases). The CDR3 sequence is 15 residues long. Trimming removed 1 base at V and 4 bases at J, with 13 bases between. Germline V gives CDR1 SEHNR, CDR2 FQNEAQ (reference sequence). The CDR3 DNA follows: TGTGCCAGCAGCTTAGTAACGGGAACAGTAGAGACCCAGTACTTC. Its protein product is CASSLVTGTVETQYF.

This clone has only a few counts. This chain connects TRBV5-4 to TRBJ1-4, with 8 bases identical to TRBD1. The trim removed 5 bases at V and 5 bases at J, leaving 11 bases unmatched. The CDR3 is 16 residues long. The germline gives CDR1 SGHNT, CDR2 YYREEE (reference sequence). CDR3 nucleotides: TGTGCCAGCAGGGCCGGGACAGGAGGACTGAATGAAAAACTGTTTTTT. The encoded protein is CASRAGTGGLNEKLFF.

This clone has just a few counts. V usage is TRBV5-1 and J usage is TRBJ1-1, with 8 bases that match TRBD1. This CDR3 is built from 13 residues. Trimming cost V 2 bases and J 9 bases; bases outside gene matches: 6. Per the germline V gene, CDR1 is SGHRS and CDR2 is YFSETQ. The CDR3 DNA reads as TGCGCCAGCAGCTTCCAGGACAGGGAAAAAGCTTTCTTT. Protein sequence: CASSFQDREKAFF.

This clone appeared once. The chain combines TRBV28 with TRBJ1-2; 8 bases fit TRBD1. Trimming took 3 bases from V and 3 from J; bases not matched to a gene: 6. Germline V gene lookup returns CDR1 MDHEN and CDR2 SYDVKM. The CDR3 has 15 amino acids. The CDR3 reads CASSLNRGGDYGYTF. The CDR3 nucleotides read TGTGCCAGCAGTTTGAACAGGGGGGGGGACTATGGCTACACCTTC.

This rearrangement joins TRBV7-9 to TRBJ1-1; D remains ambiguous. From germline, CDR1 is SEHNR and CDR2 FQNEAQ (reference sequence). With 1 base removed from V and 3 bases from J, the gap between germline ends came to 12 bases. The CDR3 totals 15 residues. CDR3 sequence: CASSLGFSMDTEAFF. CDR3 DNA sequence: TGTGCCAGCAGCTTAGGTTTTAGTATGGACACTGAAGCTTTCTTT.

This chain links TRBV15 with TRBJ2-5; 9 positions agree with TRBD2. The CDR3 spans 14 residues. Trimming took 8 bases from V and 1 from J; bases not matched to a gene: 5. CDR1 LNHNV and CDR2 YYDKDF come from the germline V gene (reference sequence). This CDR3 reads CATVNSGGQETQYF. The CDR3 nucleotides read TGTGCCACCGTGAATAGCGGGGGCCAAGAGACCCAGTACTTC.

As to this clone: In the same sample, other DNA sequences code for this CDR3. The CDR3 bases are TGTGCCAGCAGCCTCAGCAGGGACACTGAAGCTTTCTTT. As protein: CASSLSRDTEAFF. This sequence joins TRBV5-4 and TRBJ1-1; a weak D match, TRBD1 (5 bases). Trimming shortened V by 4 bases and J by 3 bases, and 10 bases separated the two germline ends. The CDR3 has 13 residues. Germline CDR1 is SGHNT and CDR2 is YYREEE (reference sequence).

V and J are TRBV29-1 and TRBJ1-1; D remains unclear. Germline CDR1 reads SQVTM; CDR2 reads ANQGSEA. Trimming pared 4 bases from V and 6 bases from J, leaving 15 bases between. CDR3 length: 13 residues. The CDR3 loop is CSVAAGLAAEAFF. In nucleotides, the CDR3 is TGCAGCGTTGCGGCAGGCCTGGCCGCTGAAGCTTTCTTT.